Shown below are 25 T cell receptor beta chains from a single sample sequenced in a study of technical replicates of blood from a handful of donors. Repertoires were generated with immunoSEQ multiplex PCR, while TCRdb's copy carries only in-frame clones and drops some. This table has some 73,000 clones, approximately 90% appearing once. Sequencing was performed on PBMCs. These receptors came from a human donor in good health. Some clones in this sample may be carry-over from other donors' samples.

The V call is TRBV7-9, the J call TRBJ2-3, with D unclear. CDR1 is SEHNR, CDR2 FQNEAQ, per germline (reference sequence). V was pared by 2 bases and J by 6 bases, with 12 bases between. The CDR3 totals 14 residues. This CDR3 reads CASSLSPGRDTQYF. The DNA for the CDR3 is TGTGCCAGCAGCTTAAGCCCGGGTCGCGATACGCAGTATTTT.

The CDR3 nucleotides read TGTGCCAGCAGTTACGGCCCAGACAATGAGCAGTTCTTC. Amino acid sequence: CASSYGPDNEQFF. The J gene is TRBJ2-1, the V gene TRBV6-6; D gene uncertain. The germline CDR1 and CDR2 sequences are MNHNY and SVGAGI (reference sequence). CDR3 length: 13 amino acids. The V gene lost 2 bases and the J gene lost 5 bases, with 7 bases spanning the gap.

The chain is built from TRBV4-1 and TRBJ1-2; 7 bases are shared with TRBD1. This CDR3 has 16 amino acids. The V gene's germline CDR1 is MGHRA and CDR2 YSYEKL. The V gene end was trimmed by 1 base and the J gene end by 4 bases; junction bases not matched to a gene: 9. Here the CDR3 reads CASSQGGGDRIYGYTF. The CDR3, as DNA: TGCGCCAGCAGCCAAGGAGGAGGGGACAGAATCTATGGCTACACCTTC.

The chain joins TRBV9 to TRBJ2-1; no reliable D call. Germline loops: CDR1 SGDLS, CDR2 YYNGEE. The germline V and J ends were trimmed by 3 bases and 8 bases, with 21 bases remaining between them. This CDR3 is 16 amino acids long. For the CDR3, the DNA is TGTGCCAGCAGCGCCCGAAGAGAAACTCCCGTGGATGAGCAGTTCTTC. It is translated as CASSARRETPVDEQFF.

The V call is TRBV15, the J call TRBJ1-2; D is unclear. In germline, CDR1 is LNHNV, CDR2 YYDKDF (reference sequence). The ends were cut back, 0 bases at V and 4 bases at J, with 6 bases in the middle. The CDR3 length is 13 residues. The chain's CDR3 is CATSREEGYGYTF. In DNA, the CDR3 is TGTGCCACCAGCAGAGAAGAGGGCTATGGCTACACCTTC.

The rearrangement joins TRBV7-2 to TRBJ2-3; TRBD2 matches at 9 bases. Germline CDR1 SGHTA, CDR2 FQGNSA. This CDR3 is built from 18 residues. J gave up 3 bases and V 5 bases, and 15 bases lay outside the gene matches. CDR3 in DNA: TGTGCCAGCAGCCCCCGGGCGGGAGGGCCCTCGGATACAGATACGCAGTATTTT. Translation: CASSPRAGGPSDTDTQYF.

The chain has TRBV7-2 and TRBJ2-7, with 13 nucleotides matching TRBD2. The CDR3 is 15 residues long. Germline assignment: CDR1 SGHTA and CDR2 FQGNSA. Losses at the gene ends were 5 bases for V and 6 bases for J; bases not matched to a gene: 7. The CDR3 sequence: CASSPTSGGVLEQYF. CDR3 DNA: TGTGCCAGCAGCCCCACTAGCGGGGGGGTGCTCGAGCAGTACTTC.

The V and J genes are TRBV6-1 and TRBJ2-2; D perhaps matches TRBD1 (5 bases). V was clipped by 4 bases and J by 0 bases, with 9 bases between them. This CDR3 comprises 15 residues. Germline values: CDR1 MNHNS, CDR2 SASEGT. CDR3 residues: CASSATGTNTGELFF. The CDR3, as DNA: TGTGCCAGCAGTGCTACAGGAACGAACACCGGGGAGCTGTTTTTT.

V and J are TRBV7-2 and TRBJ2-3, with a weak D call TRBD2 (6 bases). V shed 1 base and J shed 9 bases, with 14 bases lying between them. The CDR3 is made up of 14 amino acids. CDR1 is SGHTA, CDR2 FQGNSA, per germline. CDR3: CASSLGVSGDTQYF. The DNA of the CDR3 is TGTGCCAGCAGCTTAGGAGTTTCGGGGGACACGCAGTATTTT. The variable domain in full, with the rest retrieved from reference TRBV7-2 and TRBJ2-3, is GAGVSQSPSNKVTEKGKDVELRCDPISGHTALYWYRQSLGQGLEFLIYFQGNSAPDKSGLPSDRFSAERTGGSVSTLTIQRTQQEDSAVYLCASSLGVSGDTQYFGPGTRLTVL.

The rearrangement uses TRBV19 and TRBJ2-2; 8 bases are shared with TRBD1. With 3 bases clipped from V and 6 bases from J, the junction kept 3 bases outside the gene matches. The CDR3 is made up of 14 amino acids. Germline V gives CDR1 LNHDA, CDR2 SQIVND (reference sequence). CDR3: CASSMSTGAGELFF. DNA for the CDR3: TGTGCCAGTAGTATGTCGACAGGGGCCGGGGAGCTGTTTTTT.

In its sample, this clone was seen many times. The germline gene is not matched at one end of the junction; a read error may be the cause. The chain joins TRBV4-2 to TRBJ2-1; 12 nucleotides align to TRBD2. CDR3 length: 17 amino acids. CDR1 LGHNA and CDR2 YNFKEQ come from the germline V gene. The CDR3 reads CASSQDRTSGVYSEQFF. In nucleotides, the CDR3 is TGTGCCAGCAGCCAAGATAGGACTAGCGGGGTGTACAGTGAGCAGTTCTTC.

This CDR3 reads CASSWGTDYGYTF. The CDR3 nucleotides read TGTGCCAGCAGCTGGGGGACAGACTATGGCTACACCTTC. This chain connects TRBV7-9 to TRBJ1-2; TRBD1 matches 7 bases. Germline CDR1 reads SEHNR; CDR2 reads FQNEAQ (reference sequence). Trimming cost V 4 bases and J 3 bases; bases outside gene matches: 2. The CDR3 has 13 amino acids.

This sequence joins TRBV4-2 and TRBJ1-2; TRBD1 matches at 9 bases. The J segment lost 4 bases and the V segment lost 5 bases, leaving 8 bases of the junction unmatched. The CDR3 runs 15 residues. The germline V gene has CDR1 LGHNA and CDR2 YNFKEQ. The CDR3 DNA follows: TGTGCCAGCAGCTTAACGGACAGGGGTGGCTATGGCTACACCTTC. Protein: CASSLTDRGGYGYTF.

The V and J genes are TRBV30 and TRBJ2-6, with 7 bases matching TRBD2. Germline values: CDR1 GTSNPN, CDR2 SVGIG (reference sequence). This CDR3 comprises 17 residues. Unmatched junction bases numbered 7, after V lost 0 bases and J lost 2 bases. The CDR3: CAWSVPREWTGANVLTF. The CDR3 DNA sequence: TGTGCCTGGAGTGTACCGCGGGAGTGGACTGGGGCCAACGTCCTGACTTTC. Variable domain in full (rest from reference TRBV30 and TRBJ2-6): SQTIHQWPATLVQPVGSPLSLECTVEGTSNPNLYWYRQAAGRGLQLLFYSVGIGQISSEVPQNLSASRPQDRQFILSSKKLLLSDSGFYLCAWSVPREWTGANVLTFGAGSRLTVL.

CDR3 sequence (DNA): TGTGCCAGCAGCGGACAGGGGGCGCCGGGAAACACCATATATTTT. As protein: CASSGQGAPGNTIYF. The chain has TRBV14 and TRBJ1-3, with 11 nucleotides matching TRBD1. The CDR3 consists of 15 residues. Trimming took 5 bases from V and 4 from J; bases not matched to a gene: 4. CDR1 and CDR2 from the germline V gene are SGHDN and FVKESK.

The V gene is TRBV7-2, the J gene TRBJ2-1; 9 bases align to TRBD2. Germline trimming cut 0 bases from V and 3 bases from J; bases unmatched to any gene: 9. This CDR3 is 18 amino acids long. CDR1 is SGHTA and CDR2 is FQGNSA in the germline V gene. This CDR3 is CASSLALIAGEVYNEQFF. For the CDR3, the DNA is TGTGCCAGCAGCTTAGCGCTAATAGCGGGGGAAGTCTACAATGAGCAGTTCTTC. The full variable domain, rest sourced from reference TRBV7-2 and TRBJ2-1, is GAGVSQSPSNKVTEKGKDVELRCDPISGHTALYWYRQSLGQGLEFLIYFQGNSAPDKSGLPSDRFSAERTGGSVSTLTIQRTQQEDSAVYLCASSLALIAGEVYNEQFFGPGTRLTVL.

For the CDR3, the DNA is TGCAGCGTTGAGGCAGGGCTTTCCTACGAGCAGTACTTC. This sequence encodes CSVEAGLSYEQYF. The chain employs TRBV29-1 and TRBJ2-7; maybe TRBD1 (5 bases). Trimming left V 3 bases short and J 1 base short, with 10 bases between. This CDR3 is built from 13 residues. Germline CDR1 and CDR2: SQVTM and ANQGSEA.

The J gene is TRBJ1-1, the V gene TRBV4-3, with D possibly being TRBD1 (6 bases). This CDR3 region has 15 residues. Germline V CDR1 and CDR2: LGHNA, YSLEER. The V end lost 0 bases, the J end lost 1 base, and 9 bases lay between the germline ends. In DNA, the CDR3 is TGCGCCAGCAGCCAAGATCTCAGGGGGAACACTGAAGCTTTCTTT. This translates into CASSQDLRGNTEAFF.

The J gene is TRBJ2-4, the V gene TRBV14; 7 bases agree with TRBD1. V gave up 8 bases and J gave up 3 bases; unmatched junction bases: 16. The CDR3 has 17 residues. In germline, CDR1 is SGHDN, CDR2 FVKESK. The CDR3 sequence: CASLGIEQGTGKNIQYF. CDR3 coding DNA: TGTGCCAGCCTAGGGATTGAACAGGGGACGGGCAAAAACATTCAGTACTTC. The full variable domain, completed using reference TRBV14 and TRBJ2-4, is EAGVTQFPSHSVIEKGQTVTLRCDPISGHDNLYWYRRVMGKEIKFLLHFVKESKQDESGMPNNRFLAERTGGTYSTLKVQPAELEDSGVYFCASLGIEQGTGKNIQYFGAGTRLSVL.

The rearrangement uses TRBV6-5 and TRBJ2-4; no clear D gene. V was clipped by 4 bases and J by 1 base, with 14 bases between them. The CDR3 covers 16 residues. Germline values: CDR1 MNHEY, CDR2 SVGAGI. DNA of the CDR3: TGTGCCAGCAGTTCCGACTCCCCTTTGGCCAAAAACATTCAGTACTTC. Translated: CASSSDSPLAKNIQYF.

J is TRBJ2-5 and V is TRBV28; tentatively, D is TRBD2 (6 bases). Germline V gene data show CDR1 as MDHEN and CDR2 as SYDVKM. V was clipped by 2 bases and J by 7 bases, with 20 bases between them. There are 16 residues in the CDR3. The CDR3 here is CASSLIPPGIGGTQYF. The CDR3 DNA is TGTGCCAGCAGTTTAATCCCGCCGGGGATCGGGGGGACCCAGTACTTC.

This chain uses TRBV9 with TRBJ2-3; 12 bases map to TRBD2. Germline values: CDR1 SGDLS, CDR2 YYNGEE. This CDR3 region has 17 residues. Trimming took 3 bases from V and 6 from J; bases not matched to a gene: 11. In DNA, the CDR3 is TGTGCCAGCAGCGCCCTCGGACTAGCGGGGCGGGGGGATACGCAGTATTTT. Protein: CASSALGLAGRGDTQYF.

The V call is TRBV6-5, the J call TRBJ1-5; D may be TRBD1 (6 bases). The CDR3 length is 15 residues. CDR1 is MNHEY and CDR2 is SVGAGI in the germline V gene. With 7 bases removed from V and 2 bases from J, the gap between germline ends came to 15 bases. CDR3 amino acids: CASTRGGLRNQPQHF. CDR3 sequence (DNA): TGTGCCAGCACCCGGGGGGGGCTCCGCAATCAGCCCCAGCATTTT.

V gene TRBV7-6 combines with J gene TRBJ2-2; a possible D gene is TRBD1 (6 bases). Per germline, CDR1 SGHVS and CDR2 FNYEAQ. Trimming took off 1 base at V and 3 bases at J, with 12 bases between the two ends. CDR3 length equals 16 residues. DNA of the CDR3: TGTGCCAGCAGCTTAGTAACAGGGAGTGACACCGGGGAGCTGTTTTTT. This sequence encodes CASSLVTGSDTGELFF.

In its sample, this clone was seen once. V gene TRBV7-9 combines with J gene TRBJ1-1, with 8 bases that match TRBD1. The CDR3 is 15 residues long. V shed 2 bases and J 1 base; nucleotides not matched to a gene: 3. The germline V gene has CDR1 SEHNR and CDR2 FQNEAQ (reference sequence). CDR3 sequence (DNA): TGTGCCAGCAGCTTATTCAGGGGGCAGAACACTGAAGCTTTCTTT. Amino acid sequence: CASSLFRGQNTEAFF.